The entry that follows covers one T cell receptor (beta chain) sequence. No cognate antigen has been identified for it. No qualities accompany the bases; no much larger clone lies one base away. Libraries came from PCR. Sequencing used an Illumina MiSeq. Purification of total RNA was performed with the Qiagen AllPrep DNA/RNA kit. Reads from multiple sequencing runs of the same library were pooled before analysis. Regarding the original processing steps: Reads were retained only if an exact TCR constant sequence was present, and the retained reads were trimmed to 150 nt and grouped according to their 12-nt molecular barcodes. Reads inside each barcode group were sub-clustered using a 15% Levenshtein threshold, and a quality-weighted consensus sequence was constructed for each RNA molecule. Non-functional sequences were excluded, and lower-count sequences lying one edit away from another sequence were also excluded. Barcode sub-clusters with fewer than 20% of the maximum read count were removed, based on fitting two negative binomial distributions. The public sequencing data were trimmed at Q25 with fastp and processed into clonotypes with MiXCR by TCRdb, which kept only in-frame beta chains. One record per CDR3 amino acid sequence lists the most common genes and DNA. What appears here as the V and J calls and clone size reflects TCRdb's work, not the paper's. This sample has 35,000 to 45,000 distinct CDR3 sequences in its table, and about 18% of those were observed once. 6.5% to 8% of the sample is held by the ten biggest clonotypes.

Taken from the germline V gene, the CDR1 and CDR2 loops are SQVTM and ANQGSEA. The CDR3, from cysteine to phenylalanine, totals 17 residues. Left in the record is the CDR3 DNA by itself, 51 bases read in frame from the first base. The germline V end is reduced by 3 bases and the J end by 8 bases; junction bases left unmatched: 21. The record originates from a study of molecular identifiers for immune sequencing clone quantification (dated by TCRdb to the late 2010s). Describing the broader study: For a replicate experiment, RNA from around 20,000 or 99,000 naive CD8 T cells was divided into five aliquots, of which four were sequenced. CD8 T cells were used in a methods study to benchmark molecular-identifier clustering-based TCR repertoire sequencing (MIDCIRS) and TCR RNA copy counting. Overall results and qualifications from the work: Spiked-in Jurkat TCR RNA equivalent to a single cell was reported to be detectable even among 850,000 to 1,000,000 naive CD8 T cells. Highly expanded clone sizes could be underestimated if identical TCR molecules share a barcode. When barcode sub-clustering was left out, chimeric consensus sequences inflated TCR diversity, with chimeras reaching as high as 47%. Clones above 20 RNA copies held over 99% of molecules in CMV-specific effector cells but under 1% in naive cells. Modeling gave about 3 recovered TCR RNA copies per cell versus approximately 9 by digital PCR, implying approximately 32% capture efficiency.

Naive CD8 T cells were FACS-sorted as CD8+CD4-CCR7+CD45RA+ on a BD FACSAria II into RLT Plus buffer. For a sensitivity comparison, a portion of naive CD8 T cell RNA was divided equally between MIDCIRS and a Smart-seq2-style 5'RACE protocol. CD8 T cells were enriched with RosetteSep CD8+ T Cell Enrichment Cocktail and Ficoll-Paque, followed by ACK red cell lysis. The source material was naive CD8+ T cells from blood, with Jurkat cell RNA spiked in. The sample's cell subset or site label, decoded: FACS-sorted CD8+CD4-CCR7+CD45RA+ naive T cells. The clonotype comes from a human donor in good health. Some libraries in this study had Jurkat cell RNA spiked in. The chain is made from TRBV29-1 and TRBJ1-2; 7 central nucleotides agree with TRBD1. CDR3 region: CSVEGEQGRPFTGGYTF. The base sequence is TGCAGCGTTGAGGGTGAACAGGGGAGGCCTTTTACGGGGGGCTACACCTTC.